Shown below are 16 T cell receptor beta chains from a single sample sequenced in a study of identical twins. In TCRdb, the 5' RACE reads were re-called with MiXCR into one record per CDR3 protein. The sample holds 1.5 million to 2 million distinct CDR3 sequences, around 29% seen once. Material: cord blood. The receptors derive from a newborn girl in good health.

On this clonotype: A single base separates this from a much larger clone, so it may be a read error. V and J are TRBV6-5 and TRBJ1-2; D might be TRBD1 (5 bases). The CDR3 is 15 amino acids. Germline CDR1 and CDR2: MNHEY and SVGAGI. The CDR3 DNA reads TGTACCAGCAGTTACTCGAGACAGCTTCCATATGGCTACACCTTC. Amino acids: CTSSYSRQLPYGYTF.

This sequence joins TRBV7-2 and TRBJ1-6, with 9 nucleotides matching TRBD1. Unmatched junction bases numbered 7, after V lost 5 bases and J lost 2 bases. CDR1 is SGHTA, CDR2 FQGNSA, per germline. The CDR3 extends over 17 amino acids. The CDR3 coding sequence is TGTGCCAGCAGCCTAAGACAGGGGGGACCCTATAATTCACCCCTCCACTTT. Protein product: CASSLRQGGPYNSPLHF. Looking up the rest from reference TRBV7-2 and TRBJ1-6 gives the full variable domain: GAGVSQSPSNKVTEKGKDVELRCDPISGHTALYWYRQSLGQGLEFLIYFQGNSAPDKSGLPSDRFSAERTGGSVSTLTIQRTQQEDSAVYLCASSLRQGGPYNSPLHFGNGTRLTVT.

This clonotype has just a few counts. The genes are TRBV18 and TRBJ2-5; no reliable D call. Germline V CDR1 and CDR2: KGHSH, LQKENI. The CDR3 extends over 12 amino acids. V lost 4 bases and J 5 bases, leaving 8 bases between the germline ends. CDR3 in amino acids: CASSRESETQYF. CDR3 coding DNA: TGTGCCAGCTCACGGGAATCGGAGACCCAGTACTTC.

The rearrangement links TRBV4-1 to TRBJ2-1, with a tentative D call TRBD2 (5 bases). Germline CDR1 is MGHRA and CDR2 is YSYEKL. The CDR3 has 17 residues. V was pared by 8 bases and J by 0 bases, with 20 bases between. Here the CDR3 reads CASRRLAVMSSYNEQFF. DNA of the CDR3: TGCGCCAGCCGGCGGCTAGCCGTAATGAGCTCCTACAATGAGCAGTTCTTC.

The rearrangement joins TRBV4-1 to TRBJ2-7, with 8 positions matching TRBD2. Germline V lookup: CDR1 MGHRA, CDR2 YSYEKL. V was clipped by 4 bases and J by 0 bases; unmatched bases: 8. The CDR3 covers 16 residues. The CDR3 nucleotides read TGCGCCAGCAGCCGGAAACTAGCGGAGGGCTCCTACGAGCAGTACTTC. This gives the protein CASSRKLAEGSYEQYF.

This rearrangement joins TRBV18 to TRBJ2-5, with D perhaps matching TRBD1 or TRBD2 (5 bases each). TRBJ2-7 matches the DNA end more closely, so the J call is doubtful. This CDR3 has 14 amino acids. CDR1 is KGHSH, CDR2 LQKENI, per germline. CDR3: CASSAGTEAYEQYF. For the CDR3, the DNA is TGTGCCAGCTCGGCCGGGACGGAAGCATACGAGCAGTACTTC.

The genes are TRBV29-1 and TRBJ1-3, with D tentatively TRBD1 (6 bases). Germline V lookup: CDR1 SQVTM, CDR2 ANQGSEA. V was shortened by 4 bases and J by 11 bases, with 15 bases between the two germline ends. This CDR3 comprises 12 residues. The CDR3 coding sequence is TGCAGCGTTGTACGGACAGATGGGCCCATATATTTT. This encodes CSVVRTDGPIYF.

V usage is TRBV5-6 and J usage is TRBJ2-6, with 9 bases identical to TRBD1. Germline values: CDR1 SGHDT, CDR2 YYEEEE. Trimming at V came to 0 bases and at J to 0 bases, leaving 4 bases not matched to a gene. The CDR3 is 18 residues long. CDR3 protein: CASSLEGTGRSGANVLTF. DNA of the CDR3: TGTGCCAGCAGCTTGGAAGGGACAGGGCGCTCTGGGGCCAACGTCCTGACTTTC.

J is TRBJ2-2 and V is TRBV10-2; no clear D gene. Germline CDR1 and CDR2: WSHSY and SAAADI. V shed 1 base and J shed 2 bases, with 14 bases lying between them. This CDR3 comprises 17 residues. The CDR3 reads CASSELYRLLNTGELFF. The CDR3 coding sequence is TGCGCCAGCAGTGAGTTGTACCGGCTACTCAACACCGGGGAGCTGTTTTTT.

V gene TRBV20-1 combines with J gene TRBJ2-7; D might be TRBD1 (6 bases). Trimming took 6 bases from V and 2 from J, leaving 20 bases between them. The CDR3 is 15 amino acids. Germline CDR1 DFQATT, CDR2 SNEGSKA (reference sequence). In DNA, the CDR3 is TGCAGTGCGAAGAGAGGAGACAGGATAGCCTACGAGCAGTACTTC. Protein: CSAKRGDRIAYEQYF.

The gene calls are TRBV20-1 and TRBJ2-7; tentative D call: TRBD2 (6 bases). The CDR3 runs to 13 residues. CDR1 DFQATT and CDR2 SNEGSKA come from the germline V gene (reference sequence). V was clipped by 1 base and J by 2 bases, with 9 bases between them. CDR3 bases: TGCAGTGCTAGAGTTATAGCGGCCTACGAGCAGTACTTC. Its protein product is CSARVIAAYEQYF.

This clonotype turned up a few times. The chain is built from TRBV20-1 and TRBJ2-3; 9 bases match TRBD1. The junction had 4 bases not matched to a gene; V was cut back by 5 bases and J by 1 base. The CDR3 covers 14 residues. In germline, CDR1 is DFQATT, CDR2 SNEGSKA (reference sequence). This CDR3 is CSAVRDRGTDTQYF. Here the CDR3 DNA reads TGCAGTGCTGTCCGGGACAGGGGCACAGATACGCAGTATTTT.

This clonotype was observed a single time. The junction shows a germline mismatch at one end, possibly a read error. V and J are TRBV6-5 and TRBJ1-1; D possibly corresponds to TRBD1 (5 bases). The CDR3 sequence is 14 residues long. Germline V gene sequence: CDR1 MNHEY, CDR2 SVGAGI. CDR3 residues: CAGSPGTEVMKAFF. The CDR3 DNA sequence: TGTGCCGGCAGTCCCGGGACGGAAGTTATGAAGGCTTTCTTT.

This clonotype was seen a few times. The V and J genes are TRBV10-3 and TRBJ2-1; D possibly uses TRBD1 or TRBD2 (5 bases each). The V gene lost 5 bases and the J gene lost 8 bases, with 19 bases spanning the gap. CDR3 length: 15 amino acids. Germline loops: CDR1 ENHRY, CDR2 SYGVKD. CDR3 DNA: TGTGCCATCAGTCGGAAGGTGGGGGAGTACCATGAGCAGTTCTTC. Encoded protein: CAISRKVGEYHEQFF.

At least ten counts were recorded for this clonotype. V and J are TRBV18 and TRBJ2-7; no clear D. The CDR3 covers 13 residues. Per germline, CDR1 KGHSH and CDR2 LQKENI. Between the trimmed V and J ends, which lost 0 bases and 2 bases, there was a span of 5 bases. CDR3 sequence (DNA): TGTGCCAGCTCACCACCCAGTACCTACGAGCAGTACTTC. Amino acid sequence: CASSPPSTYEQYF.

As to this clonotype: A junction boundary mismatches the germline segment, possibly from a read error. V usage is TRBV12-3 or TRBV12-4 and J usage is TRBJ2-1; TRBD2 matches 9 bases. The CDR3 covers 15 residues. The DNA of the CDR3 is TGTGCCAGCAGCCCCGGACTAGCGCATTACAATGAGCTGTTCTTC. Protein sequence: CASSPGLAHYNELFF.